A selection of T cell receptor beta chains follows, all from one sample in a study of blood T cell repertoires in COVID-19. Repertoires were generated with immunoSEQ multiplex PCR, while TCRdb's copy carries only in-frame clones and drops some. Of fewer than 300,000 clones listed, approximately 92% are singletons. The sequenced sample consisted of PBMCs or T cells enriched from blood (not recorded which). The source is a woman aged 25 to 39 who had recovered from COVID-19. The CDR3 runs from the conserved cysteine through the conserved F or W. The D gene is left open where the match is weak. Size is omitted from some rows. Given values are once, few, many or a class for expanded clones.

j_call v_call clone_size d_call cdr3_aa cdr3_nt
TRBJ2-7 TRBV7-6 - TRBD1 CASKGTGTYEQYF TGTGCCAGCAAAGGGACAGGGACCTACGAGCAGTACTTC
TRBJ2-1 TRBV7-8 once - CASERVGGISYNEQFF TGTGCCTCCGAGAGAGTCGGAGGGATCTCCTACAATGAGCAGTTCTTC
TRBJ2-7 TRBV7-6 - - CASSLHRVAEQYF TGTGCCAGCAGCTTACACCGAGTCGCCGAGCAGTACTTC
TRBJ2-2 TRBV7-2 - TRBD1 CASSFSPGQGPGELFF TGTGCCAGCAGCTTTTCCCCGGGACAGGGGCCCGGGGAGCTGTTTTTT
TRBJ2-5 TRBV15 - - CATSRDIGGETQYF TGTGCCACCAGCAGAGATATTGGGGGGGAGACCCAGTACTTC
TRBJ2-2 TRBV9 - TRBD2 CASSGILAGVVGELFF TGTGCCAGCAGCGGCATACTAGCGGGAGTAGTCGGGGAGCTGTTTTTT
TRBJ2-5 TRBV3-1/TRBV3-2 - - CASSQDFPGMAGSETQYF TGTGCCAGCAGCCAAGATTTTCCGGGTATGGCGGGTTCTGAGACCCAGTACTTC
TRBJ2-7 TRBV19 - - CASSTGQPSTYEQYF TGTGCCAGTAGTACCGGACAGCCCTCTACCTACGAGCAGTACTTC
TRBJ1-6 TRBV27 - - CASTLQLNNSPLHF TGTGCCAGCACTCTCCAGTTAAATAATTCACCCCTCCACTTT
TRBJ2-5 TRBV5-6 once - CASSLYGSQETQYF TGTGCCAGCAGCTTGTACGGGAGCCAAGAGACCCAGTACTTC
TRBJ2-2 TRBV6-1 - - CASSDLRPGELFF TGTGCCAGCAGTGACCTGAGGCCCGGGGAGCTGTTTTTT
TRBJ2-1 TRBV2 - TRBD1 CASNRQGTQFF TGTGCCAGCAACCGACAGGGAACGCAGTTCTTC
TRBJ2-1 TRBV28 - - CASSSHRVRNEQFF TGTGCCAGCAGTTCCCACAGGGTTCGCAATGAGCAGTTCTTC
TRBJ2-1 TRBV13 - TRBD2 CASSPLAGGNEQFF TGTGCCAGCAGCCCTCTAGCGGGGGGCAATGAGCAGTTCTTC